The source of this T cell receptor (beta chain) is a study of technical replicates of blood from a few donors. The method was immunoSEQ multiplex PCR; TCRdb's version includes in-frame clones alone and lacks a portion of them. Among around 63,000 clones listed, 90% to 95% were seen once. The sequenced sample was PBMCs. The clonotype was recovered from a human donor in good health. Some clones in this sample may be carry-over from other donors' samples.

CDR3 protein: CASSPSGNSYEQYF. The CDR3 DNA is TGTGCCAGCAGCCCTAGCGGGAATTCCTACGAGCAGTACTTC. V and J are TRBV7-9 and TRBJ2-7; 9 bases line up with TRBD2. Per the germline V gene, CDR1 is SEHNR and CDR2 is FQNEAQ (reference sequence). V dropped 5 bases and J dropped 1; count of bases not matched to a gene: 3. This CDR3 has 14 residues.